The 9 T cell receptor beta chains below all came from one sample that was sequenced in a study of blood T cell repertoires in COVID-19. Method: immunoSEQ multiplex PCR; TCRdb's copy keeps in-frame clones and lacks some. The profile shows 180,000 or so clones, 80% to 90% of them singletons. The sequenced sample was peripheral blood. The receptors here all came from a man between 18 and 29 years old with active or convalescent COVID-19.

The CDR3 protein is CASSLSTIGSPLHF. The CDR3 coding sequence is TGTGCCAGCAGCTTAAGCACAATCGGGTCACCCCTCCACTTT. This rearrangement joins TRBV11-2 to TRBJ1-6, with D hard to call. The V gene lost 2 bases and the J gene lost 10 bases, with 12 bases spanning the gap. The CDR3 sequence is 14 residues long. From germline, CDR1 is SGHAT and CDR2 FQNNGV.

The rearrangement links TRBV19 to TRBJ2-3, with 10 bases aligning to TRBD2. The germline V gene has CDR1 LNHDA and CDR2 SQIVND (reference sequence). The J segment lost 1 base and the V segment lost 5 bases, leaving 9 bases of the junction unmatched. This CDR3 region has 17 residues. The CDR3 nucleotides are TGTGCCAGTAGTTCTAGTAGCGGGACTAGCGGCACAGATACGCAGTATTTT. Amino acids: CASSSSSGTSGTDTQYF. Full variable domain (outside the CDR3, taken from reference TRBV19 and TRBJ2-3): DGGITQSPKYLFRKEGQNVTLSCEQNLNHDAMYWYRQDPGQGLRLIYYSQIVNDFQKGDIAEGYSVSREKKESFPLTVTSAQKNPTAFYLCASSSSSGTSGTDTQYFGPGTRLTVL.

The chain employs TRBV29-1 and TRBJ2-6; 8 bases map to TRBD1. CDR3 size: 19 residues. The germline V gene has CDR1 SQVTM and CDR2 ANQGSEA. The V and J ends lost 1 base and 0 bases, in that order; junction bases with no gene match: 11. The CDR3 DNA follows: TGCAGCGTTGAAGTTAGTCTGACAGGGGACCTCTCTGGGGCCAACGTCCTGACTTTC. It specifies CSVEVSLTGDLSGANVLTF.

J is TRBJ2-2 and V is TRBV4-2; 8 positions agree with TRBD1. From germline, CDR1 is LGHNA and CDR2 YNFKEQ. CDR3 length equals 17 residues. V gave up 1 base and J gave up 4 bases; unmatched junction bases: 8. In nucleotides, the CDR3 is TGTGCCAGCAGCCAAGGGCCGACAGGGGATCTCACCGGGGAGCTGTTTTTT. This gives the protein CASSQGPTGDLTGELFF.

This chain joins TRBV7-9 and TRBJ2-3; possibly TRBD2 for D (6 bases). Germline V CDR1 and CDR2: SEHNR, FQNEAQ (reference sequence). The CDR3 contains 13 residues. Trimming stripped 5 bases from V and 5 bases from J, with 11 bases between. The CDR3, as DNA: TGTGCCAGCAGCCGGGACGGGGGAGATACGCAGTATTTT. It yields the protein CASSRDGGDTQYF.

The V and J genes are TRBV27 and TRBJ2-1; 9 bases agree with TRBD2. Trimming took 2 bases from V and 9 from J; bases not matched to a gene: 11. Germline V gene data show CDR1 as MNHEY and CDR2 as SMNVEV (reference sequence). CDR3 length equals 16 residues. In DNA form, the CDR3 reads TGTGCCAGCAGTTTAATGGGAGCGGGGGGCCCGGGTGAGCAGTTCTTC. It encodes CASSLMGAGGPGEQFF.

This sequence joins TRBV19 and TRBJ2-7; D is ambiguous. Germline V lookup: CDR1 LNHDA, CDR2 SQIVND (reference sequence). The CDR3 is 15 amino acids. Trimming took off 0 bases at V and 6 bases at J, with 15 bases between the two ends. CDR3 amino acids: CASSIDLAETREQYF. The CDR3 DNA sequence: TGTGCCAGTAGTATAGATCTCGCAGAAACCCGCGAGCAGTACTTC.

This CDR3 reads CASSHTSGGAVGELFF. The CDR3 DNA is TGTGCCAGCAGCCACACTAGCGGGGGGGCCGTTGGGGAGCTGTTTTTT. The chain is built from TRBV7-2 and TRBJ2-2, with 13 positions matching TRBD2. The germline V gene has CDR1 SGHTA and CDR2 FQGNSA. This CDR3 spans 16 amino acids. V was pared by 5 bases and J by 8 bases, with 8 bases of the junction left unmatched.

The chain is built from TRBV4-1 and TRBJ2-1, with 8 bases identical to TRBD2. After removal of 2 bases from V and 2 bases from J, the junction contained 5 bases not matched to a gene. The CDR3 is made up of 16 amino acids. Germline assignment: CDR1 MGHRA and CDR2 YSYEKL. The CDR3 DNA follows: TGCGCCAGCAGCCAACATCGACTAGCGACCTACAATGAGCAGTTCTTC. Translated, it gives CASSQHRLATYNEQFF.